This TCR beta chain was captured by sequencing in a study of response to subunit inactivated influenza vaccine. Study outcomes and limitations: Seasonal influenza vaccination, on each occasion, was suggested by the authors to recruit few new T cells.

This clonotype has just a few counts. No antigen is known for it. TCRdb ran MiXCR on the RT-PCR reads and lists one entry per CDR3 protein. The sample holds around 170,000 distinct CDR3 sequences, about 11% seen once. This CDR3 is built from 17 residues. The V gene lost 6 bases and the J gene lost 0 bases, with 18 bases spanning the gap. Germline-derived CDR1 and CDR2 are MNHNS and SASEGT. This TCR was sampled from a man aged 45-69 years who received an inactivated influenza vaccine. Specimen: CD8+ T cells sorted from PBMCs, collected less than 25 months after vaccination. This rearrangement joins TRBV6-1 to TRBJ1-5; D gene ambiguous. CDR3 sequence: CASSPYTTEYSNQPQHF. The CDR3 DNA reads TGTGCCAGCAGCCCGTATACTACAGAGTATAGCAATCAGCCCCAGCATTTT.